These 3 T cell receptor beta chains were sequenced from one sample in a study of cytomegalovirus exposure and HLA in healthy donors. The primer mix had 60 Vbeta and 13 Jbeta primers. Produced via immunoSEQ multiplex PCR; TCRdb's table is partial and in-frame only. Here the sample spans around 150,000 clones, about 84% being singletons. Sequenced sample: PBMCs. The receptor set was obtained from a male donor in good health and CMV-seronegative.

This clone was seen a single time. This chain uses TRBV29-1 with TRBJ2-3, with 8 bases fitting TRBD1. The germline CDR1 and CDR2 sequences are SQVTM and ANQGSEA. The trim removed 5 bases at V and 3 bases at J, leaving 4 bases unmatched. CDR3 size: 13 residues. The CDR3 loop is CSVTGGRTDTQYF. The CDR3 bases are TGCAGCGTTACAGGGGGTCGGACAGATACGCAGTATTTT.

The J gene is TRBJ1-2, the V gene TRBV6-6; D is ambiguous. CDR3 length: 13 amino acids. Trimming left V 10 bases short and J 5 bases short, with 17 bases between. The germline V gene encodes CDR1 MNHNY and CDR2 SVGAGI (reference sequence). CDR3 in amino acids: CAILAPAAYGYTF. CDR3 nucleotide sequence: TGTGCCATCCTTGCCCCAGCGGCTTATGGCTACACCTTC.

The chain uses TRBV19 and TRBJ1-1; the D is unclear. CDR3 length: 13 residues. Germline V gene lookup returns CDR1 LNHDA and CDR2 SQIVND (reference sequence). The V end lost 2 bases, the J end lost 4 bases, and 8 bases lay between the germline ends. CDR3 nucleotides: TGTGCCAGTAGTATACAAGAGGGCACTGAAGCTTTCTTT. Translation: CASSIQEGTEAFF.